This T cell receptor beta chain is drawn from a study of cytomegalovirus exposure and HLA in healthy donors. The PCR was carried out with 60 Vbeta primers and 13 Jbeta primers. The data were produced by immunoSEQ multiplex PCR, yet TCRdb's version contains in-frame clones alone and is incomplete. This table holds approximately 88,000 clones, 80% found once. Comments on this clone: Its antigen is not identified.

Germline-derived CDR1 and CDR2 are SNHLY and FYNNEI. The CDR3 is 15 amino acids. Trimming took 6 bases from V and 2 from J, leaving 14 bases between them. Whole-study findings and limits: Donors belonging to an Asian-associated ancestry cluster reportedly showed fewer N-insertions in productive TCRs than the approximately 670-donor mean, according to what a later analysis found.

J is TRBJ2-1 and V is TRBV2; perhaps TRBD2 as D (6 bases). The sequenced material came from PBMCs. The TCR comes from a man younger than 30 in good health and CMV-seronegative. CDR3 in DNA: TGTGCCAGCAGGGATTTAGCGGCCCCCTACAATGAGCAGTTCTTC. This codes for CASRDLAAPYNEQFF.